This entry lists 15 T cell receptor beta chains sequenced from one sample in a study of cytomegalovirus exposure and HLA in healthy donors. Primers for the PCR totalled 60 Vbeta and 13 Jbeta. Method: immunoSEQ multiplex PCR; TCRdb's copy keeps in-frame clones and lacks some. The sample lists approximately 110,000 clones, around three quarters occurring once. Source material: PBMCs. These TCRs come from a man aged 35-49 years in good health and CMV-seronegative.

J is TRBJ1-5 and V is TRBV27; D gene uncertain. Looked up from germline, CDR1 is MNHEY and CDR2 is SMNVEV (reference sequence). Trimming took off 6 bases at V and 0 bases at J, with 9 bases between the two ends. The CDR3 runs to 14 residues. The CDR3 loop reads CASRGSSSNQPQHF. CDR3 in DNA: TGTGCCAGCAGAGGGAGCTCTAGCAATCAGCCCCAGCATTTT.

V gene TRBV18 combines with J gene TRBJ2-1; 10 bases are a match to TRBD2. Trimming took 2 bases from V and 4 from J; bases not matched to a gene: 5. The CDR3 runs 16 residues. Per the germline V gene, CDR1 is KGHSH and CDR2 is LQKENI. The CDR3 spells CASSPISSGGYNEQFF. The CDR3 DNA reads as TGTGCCAGCTCACCAATCTCTAGCGGGGGATACAATGAGCAGTTCTTC.

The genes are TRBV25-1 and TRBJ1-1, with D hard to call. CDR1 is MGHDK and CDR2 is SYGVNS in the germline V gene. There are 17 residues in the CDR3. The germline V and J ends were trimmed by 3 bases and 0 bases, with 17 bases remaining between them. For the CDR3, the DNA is TGTGCCAGCAGTGACGGTTTGGGCCCCGATATGAACACTGAAGCTTTCTTT. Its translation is CASSDGLGPDMNTEAFF. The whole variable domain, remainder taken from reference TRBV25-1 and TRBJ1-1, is EADIYQTPRYLVIGTGKKITLECSQTMGHDKMYWYQQDPGMELHLIHYSYGVNSTEKGDLSSESTVSRIRTEHFPLTLESARPSHTSQYLCASSDGLGPDMNTEAFFGQGTRLTVV.

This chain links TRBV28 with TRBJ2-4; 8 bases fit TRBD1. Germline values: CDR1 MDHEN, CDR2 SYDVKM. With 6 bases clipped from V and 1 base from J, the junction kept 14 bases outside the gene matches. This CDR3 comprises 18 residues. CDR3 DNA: TGTGCCAGCAGCCCCTTTCCAGGGGGCAATATTGCCAAAAACATTCAGTACTTC. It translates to CASSPFPGGNIAKNIQYF.

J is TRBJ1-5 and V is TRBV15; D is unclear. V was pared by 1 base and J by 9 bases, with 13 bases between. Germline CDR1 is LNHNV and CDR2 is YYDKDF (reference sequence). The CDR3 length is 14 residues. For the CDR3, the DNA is TGTGCCACCAGCAGAGGAAACCCCGCGGGGCCCCAGCATTTT. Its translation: CATSRGNPAGPQHF.

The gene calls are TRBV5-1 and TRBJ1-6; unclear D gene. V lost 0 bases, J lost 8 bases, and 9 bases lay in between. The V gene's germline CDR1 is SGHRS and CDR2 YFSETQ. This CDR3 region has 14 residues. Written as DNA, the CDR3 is TGCGCCAGCAGCTTGGGCCAGTCACATTCACCCCTCCACTTT. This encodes CASSLGQSHSPLHF.

The CDR3 is CASSSHQGTPDNEQFF. DNA for the CDR3: TGTGCCAGCAGCTCTCACCAAGGGACTCCGGACAATGAGCAGTTCTTC. This chain connects TRBV5-5 to TRBJ2-1; possible D gene TRBD2, 6 bases. Germline CDR1 and CDR2: SGHKS and YYEKEE (reference sequence). The V gene lost 3 bases and the J gene lost 5 bases, with 18 bases spanning the gap. This CDR3 is built from 16 residues. The full variable domain, in which reference TRBV5-5 and TRBJ2-1 provide the parts outside the CDR3, is DAGVTQSPTHLIKTRGQQVTLRCSPISGHKSVSWYQQVLGQGPQFIFQYYEKEERGRGNFPDRFSARQFPNYSSELNVNALLLGDSALYLCASSSHQGTPDNEQFFGPGTRLTVL.

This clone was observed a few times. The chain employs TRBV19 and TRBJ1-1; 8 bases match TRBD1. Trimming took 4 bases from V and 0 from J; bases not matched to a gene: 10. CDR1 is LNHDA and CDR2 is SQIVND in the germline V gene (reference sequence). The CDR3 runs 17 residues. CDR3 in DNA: TGTGCCAGTAGTACAAGACAGGGGCGATCCTTGAACACTGAAGCTTTCTTT. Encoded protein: CASSTRQGRSLNTEAFF.

CDR3 nucleotide sequence: TGCGCCAGCAGCTTGGCCGGGGGAAGTTTGGGGTCTGGCTACACCTTC. This sequence encodes CASSLAGGSLGSGYTF. The chain joins TRBV5-1 to TRBJ1-2; TRBD1 is a possible D gene (5 bases). V lost 0 bases and J lost 7, with 19 bases in between. Per the germline V gene, CDR1 is SGHRS and CDR2 is YFSETQ. This CDR3 spans 16 amino acids. Drawing the rest from reference TRBV5-1 and TRBJ1-2, the complete variable domain is KAGVTQTPRYLIKTRGQQVTLSCSPISGHRSVSWYQQTPGQGLQFLFEYFSETQRNKGNFPGRFSGRQFSNSRSEMNVSTLELGDSALYLCASSLAGGSLGSGYTFGSGTRLTVV.

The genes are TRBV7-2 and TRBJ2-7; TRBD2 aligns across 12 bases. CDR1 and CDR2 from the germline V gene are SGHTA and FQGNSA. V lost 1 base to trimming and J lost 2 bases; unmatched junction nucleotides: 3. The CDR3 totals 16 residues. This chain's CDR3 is CASSLGLAGDPYEQYF. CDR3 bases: TGTGCCAGCAGCTTAGGACTAGCGGGGGACCCCTACGAGCAGTACTTC. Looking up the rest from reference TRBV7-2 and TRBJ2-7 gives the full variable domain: GAGVSQSPSNKVTEKGKDVELRCDPISGHTALYWYRQSLGQGLEFLIYFQGNSAPDKSGLPSDRFSAERTGGSVSTLTIQRTQQEDSAVYLCASSLGLAGDPYEQYFGPGTRLTVT.

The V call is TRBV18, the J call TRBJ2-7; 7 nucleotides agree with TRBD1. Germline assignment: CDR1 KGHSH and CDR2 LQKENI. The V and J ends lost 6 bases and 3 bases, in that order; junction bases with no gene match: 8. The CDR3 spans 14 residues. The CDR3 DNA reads TGTGCCAGCTCTCCCGGGACAGTAGGCTACGAGCAGTACTTC. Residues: CASSPGTVGYEQYF. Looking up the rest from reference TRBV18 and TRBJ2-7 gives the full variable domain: NAGVMQNPRHLVRRRGQEARLRCSPMKGHSHVYWYRQLPEEGLKFMVYLQKENIIDESGMPKERFSAEFPKEGPSILRIQQVVRGDSAAYFCASSPGTVGYEQYFGPGTRLTVT.

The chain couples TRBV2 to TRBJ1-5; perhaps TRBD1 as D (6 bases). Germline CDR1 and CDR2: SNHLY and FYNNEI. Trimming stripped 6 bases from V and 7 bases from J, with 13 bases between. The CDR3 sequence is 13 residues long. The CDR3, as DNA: TGTGCCAGCAGCAGGGGATTATACCAGCCCCAGCATTTT. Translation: CASSRGLYQPQHF.

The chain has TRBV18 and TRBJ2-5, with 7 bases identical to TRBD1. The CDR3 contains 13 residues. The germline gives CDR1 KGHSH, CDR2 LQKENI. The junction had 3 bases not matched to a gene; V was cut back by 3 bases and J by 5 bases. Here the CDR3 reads CASSPGTAETQYF. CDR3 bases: TGTGCCAGCTCACCGGGGACAGCCGAGACCCAGTACTTC.

CDR3 sequence reads: CASSLGGTAHEKLFF. CDR3 DNA: TGCGCCAGCAGCTTGGGTGGGACAGCGCATGAAAAACTGTTTTTT. The V call is TRBV5-1, the J call TRBJ1-4, with 7 positions matching TRBD1. Trimming at V came to 0 bases and at J to 6 bases, leaving 5 bases not matched to a gene. The germline CDR1 and CDR2 sequences are SGHRS and YFSETQ. This CDR3 has 15 amino acids.

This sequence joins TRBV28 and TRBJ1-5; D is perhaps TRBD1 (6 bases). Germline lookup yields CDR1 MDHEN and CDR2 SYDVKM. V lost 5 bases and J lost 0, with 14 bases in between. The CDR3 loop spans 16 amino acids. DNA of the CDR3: TGTGCCAGCAGTGAAGACAGGCAGTATAGCAATCAGCCCCAGCATTTT. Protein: CASSEDRQYSNQPQHF.